This TCR beta chain was profiled in a study of T cell repertoires in cytomegalovirus infection. Study as a whole: The authors used CMV epitopes that were HLA-C-restricted (recently identified) and HLA-B-restricted (well studied). An indication of both CMV infection and matching HLA type came from public TCR beta signatures.

The germline gives CDR1 MNHEY, CDR2 SMNVEV (reference sequence). The CDR3 consists of 14 residues. Trimming took 8 bases from V and 4 from J, leaving 14 bases between them. TCRdb analysed the reads with MiXCR anew, one entry per CDR3 protein. This table holds 700,000 to 900,000 distinct CDR3 sequences, 25% to 30% found once. Findings and caveats of the study: Clonotype analysis showed dominance of the ex vivo response by HLA-C-restricted CMV-specific TCR beta clonotypes. Carriers of CMV plus the relevant HLA were identified by cumulative public TCR beta family frequency.

In this sample, this clonotype turned up a few times. The antigen is not known. The chain is built from TRBV27 and TRBJ2-2, with D possibly TRBD1 on 6 matching bases. This clonotype was obtained from a human donor in good health (CMV status not recorded). Some clones in this sample may be carry-over from other donors' samples. The input for sequencing was cultured CD8+ T cells from PBMCs, taken from culture after CMV antigen stimulation. CDR3 sequence (DNA): TGTGCCAGCGTCTCCAAAGGGGGCACCGGGGAGCTGTTTTTT. Its translation is CASVSKGGTGELFF.